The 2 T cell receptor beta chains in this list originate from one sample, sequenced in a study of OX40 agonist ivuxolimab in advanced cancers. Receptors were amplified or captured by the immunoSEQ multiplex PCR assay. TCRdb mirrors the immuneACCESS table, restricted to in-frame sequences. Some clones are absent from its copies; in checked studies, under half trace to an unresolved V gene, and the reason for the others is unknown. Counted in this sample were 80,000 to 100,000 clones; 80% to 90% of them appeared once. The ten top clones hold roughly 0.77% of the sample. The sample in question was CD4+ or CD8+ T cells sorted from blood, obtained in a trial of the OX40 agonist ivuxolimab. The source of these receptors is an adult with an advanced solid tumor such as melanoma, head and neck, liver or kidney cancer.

CDR3 in amino acids: CASSPPSGTGYSNQPQHF. CDR3 nucleotide sequence: TGTGCCAGCTCACCACCCTCGGGGACAGGCTATAGCAATCAGCCCCAGCATTTT. The chain recombines TRBV18 with TRBJ1-5, with TRBD1 identical over 8 bases. CDR1 is KGHSH, CDR2 LQKENI, per germline. Trimming removed 0 bases from V and 0 bases from J; junction bases left unmatched: 7. The CDR3 is made up of 18 amino acids.

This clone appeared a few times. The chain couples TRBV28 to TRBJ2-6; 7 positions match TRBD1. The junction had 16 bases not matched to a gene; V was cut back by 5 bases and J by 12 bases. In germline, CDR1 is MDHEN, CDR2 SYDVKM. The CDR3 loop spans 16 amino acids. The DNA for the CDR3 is TGTGCCAGCAGTATTCCGGACAGGCCCAGGACATCCGTCCTGACTTTC. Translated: CASSIPDRPRTSVLTF.